This TCR beta chain was captured in a study of naive and memory T cell subsets. Study results and caveats: Over 85% of naive TCR sequences appeared only once, unlike memory subsets.

Germline CDR1 SGHVS, CDR2 FNYEAQ. The CDR3 has 13 residues. Unmatched junction bases numbered 8, after V lost 1 base and J lost 12 bases. The beta constant-region primer was an equimolar mix of two oligonucleotides covering TRBC1 and TRBC2. Nested alpha and beta constant-region primers with the SP2 primer drove four PCR rounds on ligated cDNA. TCRdb fed the UMI-ligation and nested PCR reads into MiXCR, producing one record per CDR3 protein. The data hold over 100,000 distinct CDR3 sequences, with 36% observed a single time. Details on this clonotype: The antigen is undetermined.

The V and J genes are TRBV7-6 and TRBJ1-2, with TRBD1 matching 7 bases. The TCR comes from a human donor in good health. The sample taken for sequencing was central memory CD4+ T cells from blood. CDR3 bases: TGTGCCAGCAGCTTAGGGCCCCAGGGGGTAAACACCTTC. It codes for CASSLGPQGVNTF. The full variable domain, with the rest looked up from reference TRBV7-6 and TRBJ1-2, is GAGVSQSPRYKVTKRGQDVALRCDPISGHVSLYWYRQALGQGPEFLTYFNYEAQQDKSGLPNDRFSAERPEGSISTLTIQRTEQRDSAMYRCASSLGPQGVNTFGSGTRLTVV.